This T cell receptor beta chain derives from a study of cytomegalovirus exposure and HLA in healthy donors. Study-wide points: Subsequent analysis found a tendency for first-cohort TCR clusters to co-occur within the 120 or so validation repertoires.

Here immunoSEQ multiplex PCR was the method, and the copy in TCRdb shows in-frame clones only, minus some. The sample records some 110,000 clones, approximately 88% being singletons. Notes on this clone: Its specificity is unknown.

The CDR3 has 13 amino acids. The germline V gene has CDR1 WNHNN and CDR2 SYGVQD (reference sequence). V lost 0 bases, J lost 9 bases, and 11 bases lay in between. This receptor was taken from a man aged 18 to 29 in good health and CMV-seronegative. Sequencing input: PBMCs. V gene TRBV10-1 combines with J gene TRBJ1-1; D may be TRBD1 (5 bases). The CDR3 here is CASSESGAAKAFF. As DNA, the CDR3 is TGCGCCAGCAGTGAGTCTGGGGCAGCCAAAGCTTTCTTT.